This TCR beta chain came from a study of blood T cell repertoires in COVID-19. The overall study: PBMCs, B-cell-depleted T cells, or T cells were the source of the cDNA or gDNA that made up the material.

In its sample, this clone was seen once. All enrollees were about 18 to 100 years old and from around 25 US areas. TCRdb keeps only in-frame clones here, not all; method: immunoSEQ multiplex PCR. Here the sample spans about 200,000 clones, about nine tenths being singletons. This CDR3 region has 15 residues. V lost 0 bases and J lost 7, with 13 bases in between. Per the germline V gene, CDR1 is MNHEY and CDR2 is SMNVEV (reference sequence). The rearrangement joins TRBV27 to TRBJ2-1, with D perhaps TRBD2 (7 bases). The sample was PBMCs or T cells enriched from blood (not recorded which). This sequence originates from a woman aged 30 to 39 with acute COVID-19. The CDR3 DNA reads TGTGCCAGCAGTTTATCGGGGGGGCGGTTAAATGAGCAGTTCTTC. Amino acid sequence: CASSLSGGRLNEQFF.